This paragraph covers one T cell receptor (beta chain) sequence. Its antigen has not been determined. Within one base of it there is no much larger clone, and no base qualities were kept. The source of the sample is a study of cytomegalovirus exposure and HLA in healthy donors (dated by TCRdb to the late 2010s). Study-level background: In an earlier analysis of 450 to 750 of the donors, roughly 300 Gb of sequence data and about 110 million unique TCR beta sequences from about 179 million T cells were reported. Across some 400 genotyped donors of the cohort, an average of roughly 250,000 unique TCR beta nucleotide sequences per donor were sequenced, and around 19% of those sequences were non-productive. The study aimed to test whether signatures of past pathogen exposure could be identified by cataloging public T cell receptors. The T cell repertoires of under 700 subjects were profiled by immunosequencing and related to cytomegalovirus serostatus. To predict cytomegalovirus infection status, the study combined high-throughput TCR immunosequencing, statistical association of individual TCRs with disease status, and machine learning. Typing coverage differed by locus: A, B, C, DRB1 and DQB1 were typed in roughly 620-630 donors, DQA1 in about 500, DPA1 in 606, and DPB1 in approximately 450. An earlier analysis of 500 to 650 of the donors applied high-throughput TCR beta sequencing to assess whether each TCR beta V gene segment acted as functional or pseudogenic. About 5 DR-DQ haplotypes were handled as single units for association and clustering, since linkage in the cohort was strong. The later analysis used no new phenotypic data to find candidate immune exposures, relying instead on TCR beta sequences and their occurrence across donors. In a later analysis, previously published TCR beta repertoires from about 640 donors were re-analyzed and high-resolution HLA genotyping was added so that TCR occurrence patterns could be studied. All discovery cohort repertoires had been generated using a single sequencing platform. An early release covering 500 to 750 HLA-typed donors comprised approximately 300 gigabases of sequencing data and tens of millions of unique TCR sequences. A later genetic analysis used genome-wide SNP genotypes for 398 of the 666 donors, treating that subset as a discovery cohort. Donor age, sex, ethnicity and CMV serostatus were compiled alongside the repertoire data. HLA typing included class I and class II loci at four-digit resolution. A separate validation cohort of about 110 different subjects was used in addition to the roughly 670-subject first cohort. Among the roughly 370 genotyped donors, about 83% belonged to the genetic ancestry cluster associated with self-reported Caucasian donors.

The cohort comprised some 680 healthy bone marrow donors. All cohort members were sampled while nominally healthy, although unrecorded immune exposures were likely present. The donor was CMV seronegative and was included in the group of about 400 seronegative cohort members. A peripheral blood sample was collected from each donor, and TCR beta sequencing was performed on peripheral blood mononuclear cells. Genomic DNA extraction from the blood cell samples was performed with the Qiagen DNeasy Blood Extraction Kit. What the authors observed across the whole study: Strong co-occurrence of HLA alleles, especially DR and DQ, made assigning TCR associations to individual alleles difficult. In a later analysis, the rate of TCR association differed among HLA loci, with DRB1 alleles having the most associated TCRs and HLA-C alleles having the fewest. A later analysis associated 16,951 TCR beta sequences with specific HLA alleles at a false discovery rate of 0.05. Correlated functional status among segregating V segments might be attributable to linkage disequilibrium, but an unknown experimental factor could not be ruled out. The study gave a list of more than 150 TCR beta chains associated with cytomegalovirus. In a later analysis, several top co-occurrence clusters were reported to appear linked to parvovirus B19, influenza, CMV and Epstein-Barr virus. According to a later genetic analysis, donors in an Asian-associated ancestry cluster had fewer N-insertions in productive TCRs than the approximately 650-donor mean. CMV serostatus was the only immune exposure information available for the cohort. Most TCR sequences were seen in very few donors, while some public TCRs were found in many individuals. Three of the identified cytomegalovirus-associated TCR beta chains were confirmed in vitro to be specific for cytomegalovirus antigens. A further reported finding was that TCR beta sequences accurately predicted the HLA-A and HLA-B alleles for most subjects in the first cohort. An earlier analysis of around 540 of the donors showed that most TCR beta V segments appeared in productive rearrangements either about 87% or about 30% of the time, which broadly matched IMGT annotations. A later genetic analysis associated a missense DCLRE1C variant with V-gene and J-gene trimming of TCR beta chains, and an independent cohort replicated the association. Most CMV-associated TCR beta chains appeared to be HLA-restricted in a later analysis, and the HLA associations seemed to be driven largely by CMV exposure. According to the authors, the approach could potentially be generalized to other disease states and immunological phenotypes. Because counts were too low, roughly 16 rarely observed V segments, including chromosome 9 orphons, were excluded from the earlier analysis of 500 to 700 of the donors. Because HLA typing was missing for some donors at each locus, association tests included only the typed subset. Presence/absence analyses assumed roughly uniform sequencing depth across donors, an assumption that may not hold. Because the 87-base-pair reads could not distinguish some IMGT-functional V segments, including TRBV6-2 and TRBV6-3, those segments were excluded. A group of highly shared sequence variants was considered likely to be a technical artifact of the sequencing pipeline. In a later analysis, HLA-associated TCR beta chains were found to be more clonally expanded and to have lower generation probabilities than equally common non-associated chains. Only TCR beta chains were sequenced in this cohort, and the absence of alpha or paired-chain data limited detectable features. The classifier was reported to diagnose cytomegalovirus status with high specificity and sensitivity in both the original cohort and the validation cohort.

Trimming removed 0 bases from V and 0 bases from J, leaving 11 bases between the germline ends. Including cysteine and phenylalanine, the CDR3 has 16 amino acids. Only the CDR3 DNA is retained, 48 bases long and in frame from the first base. Reading the germline V gene (reference sequence) gives CDR1 GTSNPN and CDR2 SVGIG. The protocol used for the library was the immunoSEQ multiplex PCR assay. For the multiplex PCR, a mixture combining 60 forward primers for TCR Vbeta segments and 13 reverse primers for TCR Jbeta segments was used. The CDR3 region of rearranged TCR beta genes was amplified from genomic DNA by a multiplex PCR assay. Amplified TCR beta libraries were sequenced as 87-base-pair reads on the Illumina HiSeq System. Regarding the original processing steps: A later analysis tallied roughly 80 million unique TCR beta chains across the approximately 670 repertoires, and around 12 million of those chains were shared by two or more donors. Raw reads were error-corrected and collapsed into unique sequences with a nearest-neighbor algorithm that merged closely related sequences to remove PCR and sequencing errors. V, D and J gene segments were assigned by aligning CDR3 sequences to IMGT reference sequences. For a sequence to be retained, a match of at least six nucleotides to both a V gene segment and a J gene segment was required. Rearrangements were classified as productive when the CDR3 lacked stop codons and remained in frame with V and J, and all other rearrangements were classified as non-productive. CDR3 was defined according to IMGT convention as the region running from the second conserved V-encoded cysteine to the conserved J-encoded phenylalanine. The earlier analysis of a few hundred of the donors excluded any sequence lacking an unambiguous match to a single V gene segment. An earlier analysis of just under 600 of the donors called V segments functional above 56.7% productive rearrangements and segregating when the between-donor standard deviation exceeded 5%. A statistical classification framework was built for diagnosing cytomegalovirus status from the catalog of TCR beta chain sequences. A later analysis assigned V and J genes by comparing TCR nucleotide sequences with IMGT/GENE-DB human TR gene sequences. A later analysis assigned CDR3 sequences and most-parsimonious VDJ recombination scenarios with the TCRdist pipeline. In a later analysis, each TCR beta chain was defined by its CDR3 amino acid sequence together with its V-gene family, and reads without a unique V-gene family were excluded. As a way to deal with suspected cross-contamination and a sequencing artifact, a later analysis dropped over 550 nucleotide sequences that were highly shared and had low generation probability. For each public chain, a later analysis derived a clonal expansion index from normalized ranks of inferred template counts within each repertoire. A later analysis computed generation probabilities with a VDJ recombination model fitted to out-of-frame rearrangements, and checked the results against IGoR. In a later analysis, TCR-TCR, TCR-HLA and TCR-CMV co-occurrence was scored with hypergeometric tests, and a repertoire-size bias correction was applied to TCR pairs. A later analysis estimated false discovery rates by permuting HLA or CMV assignments 20 times. In a later analysis, co-occurring TCRs were grouped using DBSCAN, with TCRdist sequence similarity added in when clustering inside HLA-allele-positive subsets. Repertoires with fewer than 30,000 or more than 120,000 public chains, plus five repertoires with anomalous nucleotide sharing, were excluded from co-occurrence clustering. TCRdb stores this immuneACCESS table with in-frame sequences only. Part of the clones is absent; in the studies checked, under half of the shortfall reflects unresolved V genes, and no reason is known for the rest. V, J and clone size are taken as reported in that table, and D and trimming were inferred from the DNA itself. This sample lists approximately 170,000 clones; roughly 83% were detected once. In total, the top ten clones hold 0.95% to 1.5% of the sample.

This TCR was sampled from a boy between 2 and 10 years old in good health and CMV-seronegative. The rearrangement joined TRBV30 to TRBJ2-2; a tentative D call is TRBD2 (6 bases match). The specimen was PBMCs. CDR3 loop: CAWSVRGLANTGELFF. The DNA is as follows: TGTGCCTGGAGTGTGAGGGGACTCGCGAACACCGGGGAGCTGTTTTTT.